A selection of T cell receptor beta chains follows, all from one sample in a study of T-cell reconstitution after alpha-beta-depleted transplantation in children. TCRdb ran MiXCR on the PCR reads and lists one entry per CDR3 protein. Of about 420,000 distinct CDR3 sequences in the sample, roughly 15% were seen once. The sequences come from PBMCs, mostly from graft donor cells, collected 360 days after TCRalphabeta/CD19-depleted stem cell transplant. Receptor source: a boy under two years old who had a stem cell transplant for Wiskott-Aldrich syndrome, so the T cells may come from the graft donor. CDR3s include the opening cysteine and the closing phenylalanine or tryptophan. D genes are given only for firm matches. The size entry is marked missing in some rows and otherwise reads once, few, many or a size class.

V	J	size	D	DNA	CDR3
TRBV5-1	TRBJ2-2	NA	NA	TGCGCCAGCAGCTTGTTCGCCACCCCGGGTTCCGGGGAGCTGTTTTTT	CASSLFATPGSGELFF
TRBV21-1	TRBJ2-7	few	NA	TGTGCCAGCAGCTCAAGGGAGCGGGGGGGCTACGAGCAGTACTTC	CASSSRERGGYEQYF
TRBV7-2	TRBJ2-7	NA	TRBD2	TGTGCCAGCAGCTTAGTAGGCGGGAGAAACTACGAGCAGTACTTC	CASSLVGGRNYEQYF
TRBV12-3/TRBV12-4	TRBJ2-2	NA	NA	TGTGCCAGCAGTTTAAGGGAGGTCGGGGAGCTGTTTTTT	CASSLREVGELFF
TRBV11-2	TRBJ2-7	NA	NA	TGTGCCAGCAGCTTAGGGACAAAATCCTACGAGCAGTACTTC	CASSLGTKSYEQYF
TRBV7-2	TRBJ1-1	few	NA	TGTGCCAGCAGCGCTAGCCCGGACACTGAAGCTTTCTTT	CASSASPDTEAFF
TRBV5-1	TRBJ2-2	NA	TRBD1	TGCGCCAGCAGCACCCAGGGGGCCGGGGAGCTGTTTTTT	CASSTQGAGELFF
TRBV5-1	TRBJ2-3	few	TRBD2	TGCGCCAGCAGCTTGGGTGGCGGGAGGGCCGAAGGAGATACGCAGTATTTT	CASSLGGGRAEGDTQYF
TRBV5-1	TRBJ1-1	NA	NA	TGCGCCAGCAGGACTGGGATGAACACTGAAGCTTTCTTT	CASRTGMNTEAFF
TRBV27	TRBJ2-2	few	NA	TGTGCAACAGGGAAAAGGGCGGCTAACACCGGGGAGCTGTTTTTT	CATGKRAANTGELFF
TRBV20-1	TRBJ1-5	few	TRBD1	TGCAGTGCTAGAGGCGGGACAGGGGAAAATCAGCCCCAGCATTTT	CSARGGTGENQPQHF
TRBV24-1	TRBJ2-1	few	TRBD1	TGTGCCACCAGTGATCTCGGACAGGGAAGGGACAATGAGCAGTTCTTC	CATSDLGQGRDNEQFF
TRBV29-1	TRBJ1-1	few	NA	TGCAGCGTTGGGGCGGGCCTTGAAGCTTTCTTT	CSVGAGLEAFF
TRBV20-1	TRBJ2-7	NA	TRBD2	TGCAGTGCTATGACTAGCGGGAGGTACGAGCAGTACTTC	CSAMTSGRYEQYF
TRBV7-9	TRBJ2-7	few	NA	TGTGCCAGCAGCTTAGGTCAGGTTTGGGACGAGCAGTACTTC	CASSLGQVWDEQYF
TRBV7-6	TRBJ2-2	NA	TRBD2	TGTGCCAGCAGCTTAGACCCCCTCTGGCTAGCGGCGACGTACACCGGGGAGCTGTTTTTT	CASSLDPLWLAATYTGELFF
TRBV12-3/TRBV12-4	TRBJ1-5	NA	NA	TGTGCCAGCAGCCTAGGGTTGACGGGGCAGCCCCAGCATTTT	CASSLGLTGQPQHF
TRBV11-2	TRBJ2-3	few	TRBD2	TGTGCCAGCAGCTTAGTCCCAGCGGGAATCACAGATACGCAGTATTTT	CASSLVPAGITDTQYF
TRBV29-1	TRBJ2-5	few	TRBD1	TGCAGCGTTGATAAAAGGGGGCTTGAGACCCAGTACTTC	CSVDKRGLETQYF
TRBV6-5	TRBJ2-4	few	NA	TGTGCCAGCAGGCGGAAAAACATTCAGTACTTC	CASRRKNIQYF
TRBV10-3	TRBJ2-7	NA	NA	TGTGCCATCAGTGACAAGGGTCCCTACGAGCAGTACTTC	CAISDKGPYEQYF
TRBV5-1	TRBJ1-2	NA	NA	TGCGCCAGCAACGGAAAATACCCGAAAAGAAGGGGGTATGGCTACACCTTC	CASNGKYPKRRGYGYTF
TRBV6-2/TRBV6-3	TRBJ2-5	NA	TRBD2	TGTGCCAGCAGCTTCCAGGGCGGGAGGGCCCGTACAGAGACCCAGTACTTC	CASSFQGGRARTETQYF
TRBV6-2/TRBV6-3	TRBJ1-5	once	NA	TGTGCCAGCAGTTACTGGGGTCAGCCCCAGCATTTT	CASSYWGQPQHF
TRBV9	TRBJ2-1	many	NA	TGTGCCAGCAGCCCCCTAGGCGGCGAGCAGTTCTTC	CASSPLGGEQFF
TRBV29-1	TRBJ2-5	NA	NA	TGCAGCGTTGAAGCCAGGTGGGAGACCCAGTACTTC	CSVEARWETQYF
TRBV11-2	TRBJ2-3	NA	NA	TGTGCCAGCAGCGCGACGTCCCTCTTTGCGCCCGACACAGATACGCAGTATTTT	CASSATSLFAPDTDTQYF
TRBV20-1	TRBJ2-1	NA	TRBD2	TGCAGTGCTCAACCCGGGACTAGCGGGAGAAATGAGCAGTTCTTC	CSAQPGTSGRNEQFF
TRBV7-2	TRBJ2-7	NA	NA	TGTGCCAGCAGCATCCTTGGCGGGACTTCCTACGAGCAGTACTTC	CASSILGGTSYEQYF
TRBV20-1	TRBJ2-7	NA	TRBD1	TGCAGTGCTAGAGGGGACAGGAGAGTAAGGGGGCAGTACTTC	CSARGDRRVRGQYF
TRBV5-1	TRBJ2-3	NA	NA	TGCGCCAGCAGCTTTGTTGGGACAAGAGACACAGATACGCAGTATTTT	CASSFVGTRDTDTQYF
TRBV6-1	TRBJ2-2	few	NA	TGTGCCAGCAGCGCGTCCGGGGCGAGGACCGGGGAGCTGTTTTTT	CASSASGARTGELFF
TRBV4-1	TRBJ2-5	NA	TRBD1	TGCGCCAGCAGCCAGACCGGGACAGGGATCCAAGAGACCCAGTACTTC	CASSQTGTGIQETQYF
TRBV12-3/TRBV12-4	TRBJ2-1	NA	NA	TGTGCCAGCAGCCCAAGGGGTCGGGGGAATGAGCAGTTCTTC	CASSPRGRGNEQFF
TRBV5-5	TRBJ1-4	NA	NA	TGTGCCAGCAGCCCCTTACCGGGACTACAAGAAAAACTGTTTTTT	CASSPLPGLQEKLFF
TRBV7-6	TRBJ1-4	many	NA	TGTGCCAGCAGCTTAGTTCCCCGTACAACTAATGAAAAACTGTTTTTT	CASSLVPRTTNEKLFF
TRBV5-1	TRBJ2-2	NA	NA	TGCGCCAGCAGCTTGTCGACGAACACCGGGGAGCTGTTTTTT	CASSLSTNTGELFF
TRBV5-6	TRBJ2-7	few	NA	TGTGCCAGCAGCTTCGAGGCCCCTGTAGCGTACGAGCAGTACTTC	CASSFEAPVAYEQYF
TRBV5-1	TRBJ2-3	NA	NA	TGCGCCAGCAGCTTGAAGGGCCCTTCAGATACGCAGTATTTT	CASSLKGPSDTQYF
TRBV4-1	TRBJ2-3	few	TRBD2	TGCGCCAGCAGCCGGGTGGCGGGAGTTACAGATACGCAGTATTTT	CASSRVAGVTDTQYF
TRBV12-3/TRBV12-4	TRBJ2-7	NA	TRBD1	TGTGCCAGCAGTTCGGGACAGGTGCTTTACGAGCAGTACTTC	CASSSGQVLYEQYF
TRBV5-6	TRBJ2-2	many	NA	TGTGCCAGCAGCTTGGTAACAGGCCGGCACACCGGGGAGCTGTTTTTT	CASSLVTGRHTGELFF
TRBV4-1	TRBJ2-5	few	NA	TGCGCCAGCAGCCCGATTGGGGGGGGCCCTGGCCAAGAGACCCAGTACTTC	CASSPIGGGPGQETQYF
TRBV4-3	TRBJ2-7	few	NA	TGCGCCAGCAGCCAAGAACGCAGCATGTCCTACGAGCAGTACTTC	CASSQERSMSYEQYF
TRBV5-5	TRBJ2-1	NA	TRBD2	TGTGCCAGCAGCCCGGGACTAGTGGACTACAATGAGCAGTTCTTC	CASSPGLVDYNEQFF
TRBV24-1	TRBJ2-1	NA	NA	TGTGCCACCAGTGATCTAGCGAGCTCCTACAATGAGCAGTTCTTC	CATSDLASSYNEQFF
TRBV5-1	TRBJ2-3	few	TRBD2	TGCGCCAGCAGCTTGATTAGCGGGAGCTTCACAGATACGCAGTATTTT	CASSLISGSFTDTQYF